The present T cell receptor (beta chain) was sequenced within a study of OX40 agonist ivuxolimab in advanced cancers. Data came from immunoSEQ multiplex PCR; TCRdb stores just in-frame clones and leaves some out. The table shows 75,000 to 100,000 clones, with approximately 87% occurring only once. This clone has a handful of counts. V was trimmed by 11 bases and J by 9 bases, leaving 8 bases between them. Germline CDR1 is MRHNA and CDR2 is SNTAGT. This CDR3 region has 9 residues. This clonotype was sampled from an adult with an advanced solid tumor such as melanoma, head and neck, liver or kidney cancer. This chain uses TRBV6-4 with TRBJ1-5, with no clear D. Sequencing was performed on CD4+ or CD8+ T cells sorted from blood, taken in a trial of the OX40 agonist ivuxolimab. This CDR3 reads CARLRPQHF. The CDR3 coding sequence is TGTGCCCGCTTGCGGCCCCAGCATTTT.